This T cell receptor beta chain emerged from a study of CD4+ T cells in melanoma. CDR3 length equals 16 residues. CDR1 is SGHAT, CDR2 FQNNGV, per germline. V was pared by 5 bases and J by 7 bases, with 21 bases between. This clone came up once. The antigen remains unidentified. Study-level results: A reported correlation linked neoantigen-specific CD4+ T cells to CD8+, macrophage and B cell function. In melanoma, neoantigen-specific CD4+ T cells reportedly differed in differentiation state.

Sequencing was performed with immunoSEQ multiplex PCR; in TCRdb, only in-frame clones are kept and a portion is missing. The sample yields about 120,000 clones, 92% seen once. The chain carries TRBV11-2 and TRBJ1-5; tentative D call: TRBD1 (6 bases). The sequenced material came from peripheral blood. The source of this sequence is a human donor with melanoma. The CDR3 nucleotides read TGTGCCAGCAGCCACCCCGGGGGGGCATCGGGACAGCCCCAGCATTTT. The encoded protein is CASSHPGGASGQPQHF.